This TCR beta chain was identified in a study of post-analysis software for immune sequencing data. In regard to this clonotype: What it binds is not known.

Trimming pared 7 bases from V and 0 bases from J, leaving 19 bases between. There are 16 residues in the CDR3. Germline V lookup: CDR1 SEHNR, CDR2 FQNEAQ (reference sequence). Included in the TCR beta cDNA libraries were unique molecular identifiers. Roughly 500,000 cDNA molecules came from around 1 to 9.1 million T cells. TCRdb re-derived calls from the PCR reads in MiXCR, one entry per CDR3 protein. The sample yields 170,000 or so distinct CDR3 sequences, around 30% seen once. Study-wide results and caveats: Several TRBV segments were more frequent in patients than controls; TRBV5-6, TRBV5-1 and TRBV20-1 belonged to this group. Patients with multiple sclerosis recorded significantly lower normalized Chao1 diversity than controls, the study found. F measure grouped same-batch samples tightly together.

Material for sequencing was blood. The clonotype comes from a girl aged 10 to 17 with multiple sclerosis. The rearrangement joins TRBV7-9 to TRBJ2-7; D is undetermined. CDR3 DNA: TGTGCCAGCACAGACTTTCTGGGAAAACTCTCCTACGAGCAGTACTTC. Protein: CASTDFLGKLSYEQYF.